This T cell receptor beta chain was recovered during a study of technical replicates of blood from a handful of donors. Points on this clone: Germline and junction disagree at one end, which may indicate a read error.

The V gene's germline CDR1 is MNHEY and CDR2 SMNVEV (reference sequence). The CDR3 length is 13 residues. Libraries were prepared by immunoSEQ multiplex PCR; TCRdb keeps only in-frame clonotypes and omits some of them. The sample yields 60,000 to 80,000 clones, roughly 92% seen once. This clonotype was obtained from a human donor in good health. This chain links TRBV27 with TRBJ1-2, with D possibly matching TRBD1 (5 bases). Sequences were obtained from T cells isolated from PBMCs. This CDR3 reads CASSLSRGSHYTF. The CDR3 DNA sequence: TGTGCCAGCAGTCTATCGCGGGGCAGCCATTACACCTTC.